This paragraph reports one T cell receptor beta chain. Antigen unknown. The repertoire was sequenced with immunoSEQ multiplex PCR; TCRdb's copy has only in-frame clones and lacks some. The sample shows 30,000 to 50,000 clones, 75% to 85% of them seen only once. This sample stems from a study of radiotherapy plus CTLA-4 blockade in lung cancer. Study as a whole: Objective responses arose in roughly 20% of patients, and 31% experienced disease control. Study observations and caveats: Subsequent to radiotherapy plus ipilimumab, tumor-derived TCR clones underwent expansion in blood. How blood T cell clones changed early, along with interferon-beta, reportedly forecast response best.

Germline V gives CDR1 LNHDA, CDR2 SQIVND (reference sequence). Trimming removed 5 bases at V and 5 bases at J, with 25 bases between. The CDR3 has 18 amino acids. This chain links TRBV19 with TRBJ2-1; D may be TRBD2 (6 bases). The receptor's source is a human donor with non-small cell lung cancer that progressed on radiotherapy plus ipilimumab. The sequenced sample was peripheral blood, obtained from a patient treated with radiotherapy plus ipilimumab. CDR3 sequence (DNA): TGTGCCAGTAGTCCCCTCCGCGGGGCTGGGCCGGGCCACAATGAGCAGTTCTTC. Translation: CASSPLRGAGPGHNEQFF.